This T cell receptor beta chain is from a study of blood T cell repertoires in COVID-19. Original data processing: Cell counts per sample came from amplifying reference gene primers. Repertoires were generated with immunoSEQ multiplex PCR, while TCRdb's copy carries only in-frame clones and drops some. D and trimming were read from the DNA, whereas the V and J calls and clone size are those reported in that table. The sample yields 100,000 to 150,000 clones, approximately 68% seen once. The CDR3 runs 14 residues. Germline V gene lookup returns CDR1 ENHRY and CDR2 SYGVKD. With 4 bases clipped from V and 2 bases from J, the junction kept 1 base outside the gene matches.

This receptor was taken from a woman between 65 and 79 years old with acute or convalescent COVID-19. The V and J genes are TRBV10-3 and TRBJ2-2; 7 nucleotides agree with TRBD1. The material sequenced was peripheral blood. DNA of the CDR3: TGTGCCATCAGTGGGACAGGAAACACCGGGGAGCTGTTTTTT. Its protein product is CAISGTGNTGELFF.